Presented here are 14 T cell receptor beta chains from one specimen sequenced in a study of blood T cells in healthy people across ages. Through a sample-barcoded 5' primer and a J-beta primer mix, a second PCR was run for roughly 6 to 12 cycles. MiXCR was run by TCRdb on the 5' RACE reads, yielding one entry per CDR3 protein. The sample yields over a million distinct CDR3 sequences, roughly 64% seen once. The sequenced material came from blood. These receptors were collected from a man younger than 35 in good health.

This clonotype was counted a single time. The chain employs TRBV2 and TRBJ1-2, with TRBD1 matching 11 bases. Unmatched junction bases numbered 11, after V lost 6 bases and J lost 8 bases. The CDR3 has 15 amino acids. Germline V gene sequence: CDR1 SNHLY, CDR2 FYNNEI. The DNA of the CDR3 is TGTGCCAGCAGCAAACGTGCGGGACAGGGGGGAGGCTACACCTTC. Its translation: CASSKRAGQGGGYTF. The full variable domain, with the rest looked up from reference TRBV2 and TRBJ1-2, is EPEVTQTPSHQVTQMGQEVILRCVPISNHLYFYWYRQILGQKVEFLVSFYNNEISEKSEIFDDQFSVERPDGSNFTLKIRSTKLEDSAMYFCASSKRAGQGGGYTFGSGTRLTVV.

The chain combines TRBV12-3 or TRBV12-4 with TRBJ2-4; D is ambiguous. The CDR3 extends over 12 amino acids. V was clipped by 3 bases and J by 8 bases, with 8 bases between them. The CDR3 spells CASSFGVHIQYF. In DNA form, the CDR3 reads TGTGCCAGCAGTTTTGGGGTCCACATTCAGTACTTC.

This chain links TRBV20-1 with TRBJ2-5, with 7 bases lining up with TRBD1. CDR1 is DFQATT and CDR2 is SNEGSKA in the germline V gene (reference sequence). Losses at the gene ends were 6 bases for V and 1 base for J; bases not matched to a gene: 11. The CDR3 runs to 15 residues. The CDR3 is CSAPNEGQRQETQYF. DNA of the CDR3: TGCAGTGCCCCGAACGAGGGACAGCGCCAAGAGACCCAGTACTTC.

This clonotype was counted a few times. This sequence joins TRBV5-1 and TRBJ2-1, with 14 bases that match TRBD2. Per the germline V gene, CDR1 is SGHRS and CDR2 is YFSETQ. Germline trimming cut 3 bases from V and 2 bases from J; bases unmatched to any gene: 4. The CDR3 totals 17 residues. The CDR3 nucleotides read TGCGCCAGCAGCTCAGGGACTAGCGGGAGAACCTACAATGAGCAGTTCTTC. Residues: CASSSGTSGRTYNEQFF.

The chain is built from TRBV7-2 and TRBJ2-3; no definite D call. The CDR3 runs 16 residues. The V end lost 7 bases, the J end lost 0 bases, and 17 bases lay between the germline ends. The germline V gene has CDR1 SGHTA and CDR2 FQGNSA. In DNA form, the CDR3 reads TGTGCCAGCACCCCACGTACCCTTTCTAGCACAGATACGCAGTATTTT. Its protein is CASTPRTLSSTDTQYF.

This clonotype was detected many times. The CDR3 DNA reads TGTGCCAGCGGCACAGATACGCAGTATTTT. Translation: CASGTDTQYF. The chain couples TRBV27 to TRBJ2-3; D gene ambiguous. Trimming took 8 bases from V and 1 from J, leaving 1 base between them. CDR1 MNHEY and CDR2 SMNVEV come from the germline V gene (reference sequence). CDR3 length: 10 residues.

This clonotype was observed a single time. This sequence joins TRBV4-1 and TRBJ2-5, with no clear D. The DNA end is more similar to TRBJ2-7, so the J call may be wrong. In germline, CDR1 is MGHRA, CDR2 YSYEKL. This CDR3 is built from 15 residues. The DNA for the CDR3 is TGCGCCAGCAGCCACGACCTTCCCCCCTCCTACGAGCAGTACTTC. Its protein is CASSHDLPPSYEQYF.

The rearrangement joins TRBV29-1 to TRBJ2-4, with TRBD1 as a possible D gene (5 bases). The tail of the sequence fits TRBJ2-7 better, so the J call may be wrong. The CDR3 sequence is 12 residues long. In germline, CDR1 is SQVTM, CDR2 ANQGSEA. The CDR3 nucleotides are TGCAGCGTTGAAGGTGGACACTACGAGCAGTACTTC. Translating gives CSVEGGHYEQYF.

The gene calls are TRBV5-1 and TRBJ2-1; 9 bases are shared with TRBD2. The V segment lost 1 base and the J segment 6 bases; nucleotides outside the gene matches: 2. The CDR3 has 14 residues. The germline CDR1 and CDR2 sequences are SGHRS and YFSETQ. CDR3 DNA sequence: TGCGCCAGCAGCTTGACGGGACTAGCCAATGAGCAGTTCTTC. Translating it yields CASSLTGLANEQFF.

This clonotype was found once. The gene calls are TRBV20-1 and TRBJ2-5; no definite D call. This CDR3 is built from 11 residues. With 4 bases removed from V and 5 bases from J, the gap between germline ends came to 8 bases. Germline lookup yields CDR1 DFQATT and CDR2 SNEGSKA (reference sequence). CDR3 amino acids: CSANPGETQYF. The CDR3 coding sequence is TGCAGTGCTAATCCCGGGGAGACCCAGTACTTC.

This clonotype was found once. The chain combines TRBV11-3 with TRBJ2-3, with D uncertain. CDR1 SGHNT and CDR2 YENEEA come from the germline V gene. The CDR3 is 14 amino acids. V lost 5 bases and J 3 bases, leaving 12 bases between the germline ends. The CDR3 sequence is CASSDHGRTDTQYF. CDR3 DNA sequence: TGTGCCAGCAGCGACCACGGCCGTACAGATACGCAGTATTTT.

The J gene is TRBJ2-2, the V gene TRBV5-1; the D is unclear. The CDR3 sequence is 11 residues long. Germline assignment: CDR1 SGHRS and CDR2 YFSETQ. V lost 5 bases and J lost 13, with 12 bases in between. In DNA, the CDR3 is TGCGCCAGCAGTCCCTTGGGCGCGCTGTTTTTT. It codes for CASSPLGALFF.

This clonotype has only a few counts. V usage is TRBV12-3 or TRBV12-4 and J usage is TRBJ1-4; 9 bases align to TRBD1. V lost 5 bases, J lost 0 bases, and 13 bases stayed unmatched. The CDR3 length is 19 residues. The CDR3 nucleotides are TGTGCCAGCAGTAATGGGGGGACAGGGTGGGGAGCAACTAATGAAAAACTGTTTTTT. Its translation is CASSNGGTGWGATNEKLFF.

The chain employs TRBV6-6 and TRBJ1-5; D gene ambiguous. This CDR3 comprises 16 residues. V shed 6 bases and J shed 3 bases, with 18 bases lying between them. CDR1 MNHNY and CDR2 SVGAGI come from the germline V gene (reference sequence). The CDR3 protein is CASSQTFTAINQPQHF. CDR3 bases: TGTGCCAGCAGCCAGACTTTTACGGCAATCAATCAGCCCCAGCATTTT.